This T cell receptor beta chain was sequenced during a study of post-analysis software for immune sequencing data. The TCR beta cDNA libraries contained unique molecular identifiers. Using its own MiXCR run on the PCR reads, TCRdb lists one record per CDR3 protein. The sample holds about 820,000 distinct CDR3 sequences, around 53% seen once. Broader study findings: Patients showed TRBV5-6, TRBV5-1 and TRBV20-1 among five TRBV segments more frequent than in controls.

As to this clonotype: The target antigen is unknown.

Germline assignment: CDR1 SEHNR and CDR2 FQNEAQ (reference sequence). The CDR3 length is 16 residues. Trimming at V came to 4 bases and at J to 3 bases, leaving 7 bases not matched to a gene. The TCR was taken from a girl aged 10-17 years with multiple sclerosis. The chain joins TRBV7-9 to TRBJ2-2; TRBD2 aligns across 8 bases. Sequencing was performed on blood. The CDR3, as DNA: TGTGCCAGCAGCTCGAAGCGGGAGCGGTACACCGGGGAGCTGTTTTTT. It specifies CASSSKRERYTGELFF. Full variable domain (remainder filled in from reference TRBV7-9 and TRBJ2-2): DTGVSQNPRHKITKRGQNVTFRCDPISEHNRLYWYRQTLGQGPEFLTYFQNEAQLEKSRLLSDRFSAERPKGSFSTLEIQRTEQGDSAMYLCASSSKRERYTGELFFGEGSRLTVL.